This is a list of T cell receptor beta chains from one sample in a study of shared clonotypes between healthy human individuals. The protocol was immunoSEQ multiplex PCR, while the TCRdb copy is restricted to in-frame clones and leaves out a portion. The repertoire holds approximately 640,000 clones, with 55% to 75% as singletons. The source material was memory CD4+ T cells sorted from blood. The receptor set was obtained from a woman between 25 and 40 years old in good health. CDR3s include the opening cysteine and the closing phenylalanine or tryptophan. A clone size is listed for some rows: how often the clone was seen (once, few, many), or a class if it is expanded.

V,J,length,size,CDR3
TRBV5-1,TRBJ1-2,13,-,CASRLRGEQGYTF
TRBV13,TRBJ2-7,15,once,CASSPSQGGGYEQYF
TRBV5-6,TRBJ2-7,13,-,CASSLGSGIEQYF
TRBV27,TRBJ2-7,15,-,CASSSQGLGSYEQYF
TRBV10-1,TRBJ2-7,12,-,CASSSSGYEQYF
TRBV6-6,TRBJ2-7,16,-,CASSYSMAAGFGEQYF
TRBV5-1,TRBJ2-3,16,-,CASSLGLAVRTDTQYF
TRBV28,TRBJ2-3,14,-,CASSLRTGVDTQYF
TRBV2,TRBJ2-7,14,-,CASSRESIFYEQYF
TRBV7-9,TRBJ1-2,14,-,CASSSGTGVYGYTF
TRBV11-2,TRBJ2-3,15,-,CASSSPDRGMDTQYF
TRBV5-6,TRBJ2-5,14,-,CASSPLDSQETQYF
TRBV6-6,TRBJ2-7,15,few,CASSPKGRSSYEQYF
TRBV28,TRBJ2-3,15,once,CASSPYGQATDTQYF
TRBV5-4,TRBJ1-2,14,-,CASSLAGAGGGYTF
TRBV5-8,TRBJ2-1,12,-,CASSFRVIEQFF
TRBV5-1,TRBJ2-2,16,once,CASSPPGQGGAGELFF
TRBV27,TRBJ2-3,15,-,CASSLLVAGTDTQYF
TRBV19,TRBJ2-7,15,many,CASSSTGTGHYEQYF
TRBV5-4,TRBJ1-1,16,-,CASSLPGALWDTEAFF
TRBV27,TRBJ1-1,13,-,CASRVTDSGEAFF
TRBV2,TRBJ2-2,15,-,CASSEGPAGAGELFF
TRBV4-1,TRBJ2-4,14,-,CASSQDRGVDIQYF
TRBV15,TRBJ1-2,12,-,CATSRAKEGYTF
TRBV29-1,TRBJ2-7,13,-,CSVSLLDSYEQYF
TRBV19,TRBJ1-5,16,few,CASSTGRKDAIQPQHF
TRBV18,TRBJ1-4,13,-,CASSPPAGAQLFF
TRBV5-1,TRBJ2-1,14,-,CASSSGSGDNEQFF
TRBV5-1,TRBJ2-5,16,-,CASSLEVGTAAETQYF
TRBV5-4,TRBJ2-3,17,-,CASSFGPSGNFADTQYF
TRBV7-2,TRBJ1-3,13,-,CASSLDPRQPTYF
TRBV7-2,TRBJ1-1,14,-,CASSLNRGNTEAFF
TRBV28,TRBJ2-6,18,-,CASSPPTSSGRGANVLTF
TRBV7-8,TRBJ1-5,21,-,CASSLIHPRRRVVYSNQPQHF
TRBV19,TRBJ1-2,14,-,CASSISGTDYGYTF
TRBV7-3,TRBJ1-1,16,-,CASSLNHGGMNTEAFF
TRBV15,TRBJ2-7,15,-,CATSLAHRGLDEQYF
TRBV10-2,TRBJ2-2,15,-,CASRMGDSYTGELFF
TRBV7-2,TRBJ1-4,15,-,CASTFTDRWQEKLFF
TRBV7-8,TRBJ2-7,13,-,CASSLTNGREQYF
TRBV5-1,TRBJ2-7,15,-,CASSRWVTGGYEQYF
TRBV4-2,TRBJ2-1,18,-,CASSQTRGLGQMHNEQFF
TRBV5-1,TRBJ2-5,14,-,CASSYSFTQETQYF
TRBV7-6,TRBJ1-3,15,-,CASSPRGETGNTIYF
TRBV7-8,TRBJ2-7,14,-,CASSLVTGAYEQYF
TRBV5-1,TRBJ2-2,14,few,CASGFGTVTGELFF
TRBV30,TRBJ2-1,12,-,CAWSRGTARQFF
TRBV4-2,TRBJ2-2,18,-,CASSLAGTGGSNTGELFF
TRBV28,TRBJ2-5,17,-,CASSWGLMAGDGETQYF
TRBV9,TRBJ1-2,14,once,CASSVALTAYGYTF
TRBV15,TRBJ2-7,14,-,CATSTAGKTYEQYF
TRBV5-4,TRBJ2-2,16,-,CASSLELAGGTGELFF
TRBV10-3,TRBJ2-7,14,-,CAISGLAGAYEQYF
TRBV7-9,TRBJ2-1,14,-,CASSSRGKDNEQFF
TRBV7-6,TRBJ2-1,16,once,CASSLAPPPVMNEQFF